Each of the 15 T cell receptor beta chains below was sequenced from the same sample in a study of T cell responses to AZD1222 COVID-19 vaccine. TCRdb's table, derived via immunoSEQ multiplex PCR, lists solely in-frame clones and lacks some. The sample comprises roughly 70,000 clones, 86% of which are singletons, and about 2.7% rests with the top ten. The input for sequencing was peripheral blood, taken on day 0 of AZD1222 vaccination. These receptors all stem from an adult in good health.

This clone has a single count. The CDR3 loop is CASSLLQGTIMNTEAFF. CDR3 DNA: TGTGCCAGCAGCTTGCTCCAGGGCACCATCATGAACACTGAAGCTTTCTTT. V is TRBV5-6 and J is TRBJ1-1, with D possibly matching TRBD1 (5 bases). V was shortened by 1 base and J by 0 bases, with 16 bases between the two germline ends. There are 17 residues in the CDR3. Germline lookup yields CDR1 SGHDT and CDR2 YYEEEE.

The chain uses TRBV7-2 and TRBJ2-5; D gene uncertain. Trimming removed 1 base from V and 3 bases from J, with 9 bases in between. Germline V CDR1 and CDR2: SGHTA, FQGNSA. The CDR3 has 14 residues. The CDR3 loop reads CASSLGLSEETQYF. DNA of the CDR3: TGTGCCAGCAGCTTAGGTCTGAGTGAAGAGACCCAGTACTTC.

The rearrangement uses TRBV7-9 and TRBJ1-5; D not resolved. V lost 5 bases to trimming and J lost 1 base, with 3 bases between them. This CDR3 region has 12 residues. The germline V gene has CDR1 SEHNR and CDR2 FQNEAQ (reference sequence). The CDR3 DNA reads as TGTGCCAGCAGCGTGAGCAATCAGCCCCAGCATTTT. Amino acid sequence: CASSVSNQPQHF.

The chain recombines TRBV10-3 with TRBJ2-1, with D perhaps matching TRBD2 (6 bases). Trimming took off 9 bases at V and 0 bases at J, with 21 bases between the two ends. The CDR3 runs 17 residues. Germline V gene data show CDR1 as ENHRY and CDR2 as SYGVKD. CDR3 loop: CAIGPRTSGLSYNEQFF. The CDR3 DNA reads TGTGCCATTGGCCCGAGAACGAGCGGGCTCTCCTACAATGAGCAGTTCTTC.

The CDR3 DNA follows: TGTGCCAGCAGCTTAGACAATAACTATGGCTACACCTTC. This gives the protein CASSLDNNYGYTF. V gene TRBV7-2 combines with J gene TRBJ1-2; D uncertain. The CDR3 length is 13 residues. The germline V gene has CDR1 SGHTA and CDR2 FQGNSA. Trimming removed 1 base from V and 1 base from J, with 4 bases in between.

V and J are TRBV4-1 and TRBJ2-1; TRBD1 is a possible D gene (5 bases). CDR1 is MGHRA and CDR2 is YSYEKL in the germline V gene. This CDR3 spans 15 amino acids. V was cut by 0 bases and J by 8 bases, with 14 bases left in between. The CDR3 DNA follows: TGCGCCAGCAGCCAAGATGTTCAGGGTTATTATGAGCAGTTCTTC. This codes for CASSQDVQGYYEQFF.

This clone came up a few times. The CDR3, as DNA: TGCGCCAGCAGCTTGTACAGGGGGACCTATGGCTACACCTTC. Protein sequence: CASSLYRGTYGYTF. The rearrangement uses TRBV5-1 and TRBJ1-2; the match to TRBD1 covers 8 bases. J lost 4 bases, V lost 1 base, and 3 bases had no gene match. CDR1 is SGHRS and CDR2 is YFSETQ in the germline V gene. The CDR3 length is 14 residues.

The count of this clone is one. Mismatch with germline at one junction end may stem from a read error. The chain joins TRBV7-2 to TRBJ2-7, with 13 bases identical to TRBD2. This CDR3 spans 15 amino acids. The germline CDR1 and CDR2 sequences are SGHTA and FQGNSA. Here the CDR3 reads CASTLIGLAGAEQYF. Written as DNA, the CDR3 is TGTGCCAGCACCTTAATTGGACTAGCGGGAGCCGAGCAGTACTTC.

The chain couples TRBV18 to TRBJ2-1; D is unresolved. Per the germline V gene, CDR1 is KGHSH and CDR2 is LQKENI. Trimming left V 1 base short and J 5 bases short, with 15 bases between. There are 16 residues in the CDR3. For the CDR3, the DNA is TGTGCCAGCTCACCACGCGTAGGGCTCTCGGACAATGAGCAGTTCTTC. The encoded protein is CASSPRVGLSDNEQFF.

As concerns this clone: Mismatch with germline at one junction end may stem from a read error. The chain combines TRBV7-8 with TRBJ1-1; possibly TRBD1 for D (6 bases). CDR1 is SGHVS and CDR2 is FQNEAQ in the germline V gene. The CDR3 covers 12 residues. This CDR3 reads CASSLATGWAFF. The CDR3 coding sequence is TGTGCCAGCAGCCTAGCGACAGGATGGGCTTTCTTT.

The rearrangement links TRBV7-9 to TRBJ1-5, with 8 nucleotides matching TRBD1. Germline lookup yields CDR1 SEHNR and CDR2 FQNEAQ (reference sequence). The CDR3 consists of 13 residues. V lost 6 bases and J lost 5; bases outside the gene matches: 3. The CDR3 DNA follows: TGTGCCAGCAGTGACAGGGGAGATCAGCCCCAGCATTTT. It encodes CASSDRGDQPQHF. Together with reference TRBV7-9 and TRBJ1-5, the CDR3 gives the full variable domain: DTGVSQNPRHKITKRGQNVTFRCDPISEHNRLYWYRQTLGQGPEFLTYFQNEAQLEKSRLLSDRFSAERPKGSFSTLEIQRTEQGDSAMYLCASSDRGDQPQHFGDGTRLSIL.

The chain has TRBV10-1 and TRBJ2-7; 9 bases line up with TRBD1. The ends lost 6 bases at V and 0 bases at J; junction bases unmatched: 6. The CDR3 extends over 15 amino acids. The germline V gene has CDR1 WNHNN and CDR2 SYGVQD (reference sequence). The CDR3 is CASRPDRGSSYEQYF. CDR3 sequence (DNA): TGCGCCAGCAGACCGGACAGGGGCAGCTCCTACGAGCAGTACTTC.

V usage is TRBV18 and J usage is TRBJ2-3; either TRBD1 or TRBD2 may supply D (5 bases each). Trimming took off 3 bases at V and 2 bases at J, with 9 bases between the two ends. Per the germline V gene, CDR1 is KGHSH and CDR2 is LQKENI. The CDR3 is 14 residues long. The CDR3, as DNA: TGTGCCAGCTCACCGTACGGGGCCACAGATACGCAGTATTTT. This codes for CASSPYGATDTQYF. Together with reference TRBV18 and TRBJ2-3, the CDR3 gives the full variable domain: NAGVMQNPRHLVRRRGQEARLRCSPMKGHSHVYWYRQLPEEGLKFMVYLQKENIIDESGMPKERFSAEFPKEGPSILRIQQVVRGDSAAYFCASSPYGATDTQYFGPGTRLTVL.

The V call is TRBV3-1 (or the pseudogene TRBV3-2), the J call TRBJ2-1, with D possibly TRBD2 on 6 matching bases. Germline CDR1 and CDR2: LGHDT and YNNKEL (reference sequence). This CDR3 spans 12 amino acids. V shed 4 bases and J shed 10 bases, with 11 bases lying between them. The CDR3 loop is CASSRAGTEQFF. The CDR3 coding sequence is TGTGCCAGCAGCCGGGCGGGGACCGAGCAGTTCTTC.

The chain couples TRBV18 to TRBJ1-3; D remains unclear. V was clipped by 3 bases and J by 0 bases, with 12 bases between them. The CDR3 is made up of 16 amino acids. Germline CDR1 reads KGHSH; CDR2 reads LQKENI. The DNA of the CDR3 is TGTGCCAGCTCACCTCCCGCCGCGCGCTCTGGAAACACCATATATTTT. It encodes CASSPPAARSGNTIYF.